These 28 T cell receptor beta chains were sequenced from one sample in a study of blood T cells in healthy people across ages. Using a J-beta primer mix together with a sample-barcoded 5' primer, a second PCR was run for about 6 to 12 cycles. Using its own MiXCR run on the 5' RACE reads, TCRdb lists one record per CDR3 protein. The sample includes about 780,000 distinct CDR3 sequences, roughly 25% of them seen just once. These data were likewise used in another study, on T cells of mothers and their children.

Sample: blood. The receptors were sampled from a boy aged 5 to 17 in good health.

This clonotype was counted between two and nine times. This chain uses TRBV24-1 with TRBJ2-7, with a possible D match to TRBD2 (6 bases). Germline-derived CDR1 and CDR2 are KGHDR and SFDVKD. V was cut by 6 bases and J by 7 bases, with 15 bases left in between. The CDR3 is 13 residues long. This CDR3 reads CATSPRRGGEQYF. CDR3 nucleotides: TGTGCCACCAGTCCGAGGAGGGGCGGAGAGCAGTACTTC.

This chain links TRBV4-1 with TRBJ2-1, with D perhaps TRBD2 (5 bases). CDR3 size: 17 residues. The germline V gene has CDR1 MGHRA and CDR2 YSYEKL. Trimming pared 3 bases from V and 8 bases from J, leaving 23 bases between. This chain's CDR3 is CASSQGPVGREIDEQFF. In nucleotides, the CDR3 is TGCGCCAGCAGCCAGGGCCCTGTTGGAAGGGAGATCGATGAGCAGTTCTTC.

The chain employs TRBV9 and TRBJ2-5; D not certain. The germline V gene has CDR1 SGDLS and CDR2 YYNGEE. V lost 3 bases to trimming and J lost 2 bases, with 8 bases between them. This CDR3 is 13 amino acids long. CDR3 loop: CASSGLNQETQYF. The CDR3 nucleotides are TGTGCCAGCAGCGGGCTAAATCAAGAGACCCAGTACTTC. The full variable domain, with the rest looked up from reference TRBV9 and TRBJ2-5, is DSGVTQTPKHLITATGQRVTLRCSPRSGDLSVYWYQQSLDQGLQFLIQYYNGEERAKGNILERFSAQQFPDLHSELNLSSLELGDSALYFCASSGLNQETQYFGPGTRLLVL.

This sequence joins TRBV12-3 or TRBV12-4 and TRBJ2-2, with TRBD1 matching over 10 bases. With V trimmed by 7 bases and J by 7 bases, 9 bases remained unmatched. The CDR3 contains 15 residues. CDR3 nucleotides: TGTGCCAGCACTCCGGGACAGGGGTTTATCGGGGAGCTGTTTTTT. Encoded protein: CASTPGQGFIGELFF.

V is TRBV6-5 and J is TRBJ2-7; D may be TRBD2 (5 bases). The germline CDR1 and CDR2 sequences are MNHEY and SVGAGI. The CDR3 totals 15 residues. V was shortened by 5 bases and J by 0 bases, with 14 bases between the two germline ends. CDR3 sequence reads: CASSKFRGSSYEQYF. DNA of the CDR3: TGTGCCAGCAGTAAGTTCCGGGGTAGCTCCTACGAGCAGTACTTC.

This chain links TRBV6-5 with TRBJ2-1, with 7 bases lining up with TRBD1. The CDR3 covers 16 residues. Trimming removed 0 bases from V and 0 bases from J; junction bases left unmatched: 2. Germline loops: CDR1 MNHEY, CDR2 SVGAGI. The CDR3 region is CASSYSGQSSYNEQFF. The CDR3 DNA is TGTGCCAGCAGTTACTCGGGACAGAGCTCCTACAATGAGCAGTTCTTC.

The sample holds a few counts of this clonotype. The V and J genes are TRBV12-3 or TRBV12-4 and TRBJ2-3; D perhaps matches TRBD2 (6 bases). The CDR3 length is 17 residues. With 6 bases removed from V and 2 bases from J, the gap between germline ends came to 21 bases. This chain's CDR3 is CASRPGTLPLFTDTQYF. Written as DNA, the CDR3 is TGTGCCAGCAGACCTGGGACTCTTCCCCTGTTCACAGATACGCAGTATTTT.

The CDR3, as DNA: TGTGCCAGCAGCGAGGGGGGACGAGACCTCTACGAGCAGTACTTC. It yields the protein CASSEGGRDLYEQYF. This chain links TRBV9 with TRBJ2-7; TRBD1 or TRBD2 may be the D gene (6 bases each). Germline values: CDR1 SGDLS, CDR2 YYNGEE. Trimming removed 3 bases from V and 3 bases from J, with 16 bases in between. The CDR3 is 15 residues long.

This clonotype was seen more than once but under ten times. V and J are TRBV5-1 and TRBJ2-6; TRBD1 agrees at 12 bases. After removal of 4 bases from V and 0 bases from J, the junction contained 2 bases not matched to a gene. CDR3 size: 17 residues. The V gene's germline CDR1 is SGHRS and CDR2 YFSETQ. This CDR3 is CASSGTGGISGANVLTF. CDR3 nucleotides: TGCGCCAGCAGCGGGACAGGGGGCATCTCTGGGGCCAACGTCCTGACTTTC.

The V call is TRBV4-1, the J call TRBJ2-5; 7 bases are shared with TRBD1. The assigned J gene may be wrong: the sequence end matches TRBJ2-7 better. Germline V gene sequence: CDR1 MGHRA, CDR2 YSYEKL. The CDR3 spans 16 residues. The CDR3 region has the DNA TGCGCCAGCAGCCAAGCTCCCCGGACAGGAGCCTACGAGCAGTACTTC. This sequence encodes CASSQAPRTGAYEQYF.

The J gene is TRBJ2-7, the V gene TRBV3-1; 7 nucleotides align to TRBD2. Germline assignment: CDR1 LGHDT and CDR2 YNNKEL (reference sequence). This CDR3 is built from 16 residues. V lost 0 bases to trimming and J lost 2 bases; unmatched junction nucleotides: 7. This chain's CDR3 is CASSQDYPGGPYEQYF. The CDR3 DNA follows: TGTGCCAGCAGCCAAGATTATCCGGGGGGTCCCTACGAGCAGTACTTC.

The rearrangement uses TRBV20-1 and TRBJ2-5; TRBD1 aligns across 9 bases. The DNA end favors TRBJ2-1, so the J call may be wrong. Germline V gene lookup returns CDR1 DFQATT and CDR2 SNEGSKA (reference sequence). The CDR3 consists of 15 residues. CDR3 sequence: CSAREAGTGTFGQFF. The CDR3, as DNA: TGCAGTGCTAGAGAGGCCGGGACAGGGACGTTTGGGCAGTTCTTC.

This clonotype was seen only a few times. At one of its ends the junction is not consistent with the germline gene, which may arise from a read error. This chain joins TRBV6-2 or TRBV6-3 and TRBJ2-4; D is ambiguous. The CDR3 extends over 15 amino acids. Per germline, CDR1 MNHEY and CDR2 SVGEGT. The CDR3 coding sequence is TGTGCCAGCAGTAACTCCTTATTAGCCAAAAACATTCAGTACTTC. Translating it yields CASSNSLLAKNIQYF.

The rearrangement joins TRBV7-9 to TRBJ1-1; 7 nucleotides align to TRBD1. The CDR3 covers 14 residues. The germline V gene has CDR1 SEHNR and CDR2 FQNEAQ (reference sequence). V lost 6 bases to trimming and J lost 5 bases; unmatched junction nucleotides: 9. DNA for the CDR3: TGTGCCAGCAGGACAGGGATGGCCGATACTGAAGCTTTCTTT. Its translation is CASRTGMADTEAFF.

This sequence joins TRBV4-1 and TRBJ2-7; 9 positions agree with TRBD1. Germline V gene sequence: CDR1 MGHRA, CDR2 YSYEKL. CDR3 size: 13 residues. Unmatched junction bases numbered 9, after V lost 10 bases and J lost 5 bases. The CDR3 loop is CATREQGADEQYF. DNA for the CDR3: TGCGCCACCCGGGAACAGGGGGCAGACGAGCAGTACTTC.

This clonotype has more than one count but fewer than ten. The rearrangement links TRBV10-3 to TRBJ2-3; no clear D. CDR3 length: 14 amino acids. Germline V CDR1 and CDR2: ENHRY, SYGVKD. V dropped 6 bases and J dropped 2 bases, with 12 bases sitting between them. CDR3 region: CAIRSVELTDTQYF. The CDR3 coding sequence is TGTGCCATCAGATCAGTGGAGCTCACAGATACGCAGTATTTT.

This clonotype was seen a few times. The chain couples TRBV25-1 to TRBJ2-5; D might be TRBD2 (6 bases). Germline lookup yields CDR1 MGHDK and CDR2 SYGVNS. The CDR3 is made up of 14 amino acids. V lost 4 bases, J lost 1 base, and 10 bases lay in between. CDR3 loop: CASSGRESQETQYF. DNA of the CDR3: TGTGCCAGCAGTGGGAGGGAGAGCCAAGAGACCCAGTACTTC.

This rearrangement joins TRBV12-3 or TRBV12-4 to TRBJ2-3; TRBD2 matches 11 bases. The CDR3 length is 16 residues. V was clipped by 5 bases and J by 2 bases; unmatched bases: 6. The CDR3 DNA is TGTGCCAGCAGTATACTAGCGGGAGCCTACACAGATACGCAGTATTTT. It codes for CASSILAGAYTDTQYF.

The rearrangement uses TRBV4-1 and TRBJ1-1; the D is unclear. CDR1 is MGHRA, CDR2 YSYEKL, per germline. V lost 0 bases and J lost 4, with 9 bases in between. CDR3 length: 14 amino acids. In DNA form, the CDR3 reads TGCGCCAGCAGCCAAGACTTCTCGGGCACTGAAGCTTTCTTT. Translating it yields CASSQDFSGTEAFF.

This clonotype was seen a few times. The chain carries TRBV6-6 and TRBJ1-1; no clear D. Germline-derived CDR1 and CDR2 are MNHNY and SVGAGI (reference sequence). V was pared by 8 bases and J by 2 bases, with 12 bases between. The CDR3 consists of 13 residues. In DNA form, the CDR3 reads TGTGCCAGCTACCCAGGAGAAAACACTGAAGCTTTCTTT. Protein sequence: CASYPGENTEAFF.

CDR3 nucleotide sequence: TGTGCCAGCAGCTACGTTTTGGGACAGGGGGCTAATGAGCAGTTCTTC. Translating gives CASSYVLGQGANEQFF. The chain links TRBV7-2 to TRBJ2-5, with 12 bases fitting TRBD1. The J call may be incorrect, as the DNA end agrees better with TRBJ2-1. This CDR3 comprises 16 residues. CDR1 SGHTA and CDR2 FQGNSA come from the germline V gene.

This clonotype was detected only a few times. The chain combines TRBV12-3 or TRBV12-4 with TRBJ1-1; D is uncertain. The CDR3 has 12 amino acids. Between the trimmed V and J ends, which lost 3 bases and 8 bases, there was a span of 10 bases. As DNA, the CDR3 is TGTGCCAGCAGTTTGAGAAGGACCGAAGCTTTCTTT. Its protein is CASSLRRTEAFF.

This chain connects TRBV7-9 to TRBJ1-1; 12 bases are shared with TRBD1. From germline, CDR1 is SEHNR and CDR2 FQNEAQ (reference sequence). The CDR3 runs 15 residues. The V segment lost 5 bases and the J segment 7 bases; nucleotides outside the gene matches: 8. CDR3 amino acids: CASSPSGQGASEAFF. The DNA for the CDR3 is TGTGCCAGCAGCCCCTCGGGACAGGGGGCGAGTGAAGCTTTCTTT.

This clonotype has only one observation. The chain recombines TRBV27 with TRBJ2-7; possibly TRBD2 for D (6 bases). Trimming cost V 5 bases and J 6 bases, with 20 bases left between them. In germline, CDR1 is MNHEY, CDR2 SMNVEV (reference sequence). The CDR3 runs 15 residues. In nucleotides, the CDR3 is TGTGCCAGCAGTCCTACTAGCTTAGCCGGGCTCGAGCAGTACTTC. This gives the protein CASSPTSLAGLEQYF.

In this sample, this clonotype turned up a few times. V usage is TRBV29-1 and J usage is TRBJ2-1, with 7 bases matching TRBD2. The germline V gene has CDR1 SQVTM and CDR2 ANQGSEA. V shed 7 bases, J shed 3 bases, and the junction held 9 bases outside the gene matches. The CDR3 covers 14 residues. CDR3 sequence (DNA): TGCAGCGGGTTGAACGGGGGGTTCTACAATGAGCAGTTCTTC. It translates to CSGLNGGFYNEQFF.

The table lists this clonotype with a few counts. As DNA, the CDR3 is TGTGCCAGCAGTTACTCGGCAGGGGTGGAAACCGGGGAGCTGTTTTTT. Translation: CASSYSAGVETGELFF. This rearrangement joins TRBV6-5 to TRBJ2-2, with D tentatively TRBD1 (6 bases). Trimming took off 0 bases at V and 5 bases at J, with 13 bases between the two ends. CDR3 length equals 16 residues. CDR1 and CDR2 from the germline V gene are MNHEY and SVGAGI.

Points on this clonotype: Given the absence of the conserved phenylalanine or tryptophan at the CDR3 end, a read error is likely. The V call is TRBV9, the J call TRBJ1-4; 10 bases match TRBD1. In germline, CDR1 is SGDLS, CDR2 YYNGEE. This CDR3 spans 14 amino acids. V trimming: 2 bases; J trimming: 6 bases; junction bases outside the gene matches: 1. Written as DNA, the CDR3 is TGTGCCAGCAGCGTCGGGACAGGGGATGAAAAACTGTTTTCT. Amino acid sequence: CASSVGTGDEKLFS.

For this clonotype: One junction end does not reproduce the germline sequence, and a read error may be involved. This rearrangement joins TRBV5-1 to TRBJ2-5; 8 bases map to TRBD2. TRBJ2-1 matches the DNA end more closely, so the J call is doubtful. The CDR3 is 15 amino acids. CDR1 SGHRS and CDR2 YFSETQ come from the germline V gene. The CDR3 coding sequence is TGCGCCGGCAGCTTGCCGGTCGCTAGCGGGAATGAGCAGTTCTTC. It encodes CAGSLPVASGNEQFF.